Ten or more counts support the clone carrying this T cell receptor beta chain. Antigen unknown. The sample belongs to a study of spatial heterogeneity in lung cancer. Turning to the study itself: Detected beta-chain sequences consistently exceeded alpha-chain sequences.

Time point reported: sample taken at primary tumor resection. No cells were sorted before sequencing. The whole RNA sequenced was extracted from tumor, nontumor lung or frozen PBMC. The approximately 79 donors had untreated early-stage non-small cell lung cancer. Findings and limits, study-wide: At resection, ubiquitous expanded tumor TCRs appeared in blood more than at follow-up.

Germline V CDR1 and CDR2: MDHEN, SYDVKM. The V end lost 5 bases, the J end lost 5 bases, and 13 bases lay between the germline ends. The CDR3 runs to 14 residues. Individual TCR cDNA molecules each bore their own unique molecular identifier. TCRdb re-called the 5' RACE reads through MiXCR, storing one row per CDR3 protein. The sample records about 48,000 distinct CDR3 sequences, roughly 5.7% being singletons. The chain carries TRBV28 and TRBJ2-1; D is uncertain. The sequence derives from a male donor with early-stage non-small cell lung cancer. Sequences were derived from PBMCs, sampled at surgery. The CDR3 DNA sequence: TGTGCCAGCAGTACCTCGACCTATAACAATGAGCAGTTCTTC. Protein sequence: CASSTSTYNNEQFF.